A selection of T cell receptor beta chains follows, all from one sample in a study of PD-1 blockade in classical Hodgkin lymphoma. Produced via immunoSEQ multiplex PCR; TCRdb's table is partial and in-frame only. In the table there are some 17,000 clones, approximately 68% of which are singletons. Sequenced material: peripheral blood mononuclear cells (PBMCs), taken before the fourth cycle of nivolumab. Receptor source: a human donor with classical Hodgkin lymphoma. CDR3s include the opening cysteine and the closing phenylalanine or tryptophan. The D gene is left open where the match is weak. The size field is filled for only some rows; it gives once, few, many or a size class.

J	size	D	V	DNA	CDR3
TRBJ2-7	-	-	TRBV6-5	TGTGCCAGCAGTTACTCGGCCCCCGGAGGAGCTTACGAGCAGTACTTC	CASSYSAPGGAYEQYF
TRBJ1-5	few	TRBD1	TRBV19	TGTGCCAGTAGTACAACCTTAGACAGGGGAAATAGCAATCAGCCCCAGCATTTT	CASSTTLDRGNSNQPQHF
TRBJ2-7	-	TRBD2	TRBV6-1	TGTGCCAGCAGGGGAGCGGGAGTGACCTACGAGCAGTACTTC	CASRGAGVTYEQYF
TRBJ2-4	-	-	TRBV19	TGTGCCAGTAGTCCCTGGGATTTCAGGGCCAAAAACATTCAGTACTTC	CASSPWDFRAKNIQYF
TRBJ1-4	few	-	TRBV30	TGTGCCTGGAGTCCCGGGACGCTGGGTGAAAAACTGTTTTTT	CAWSPGTLGEKLFF
TRBJ2-7	-	TRBD1	TRBV5-4	TGTGCCAGCAGCACGGAAGGGACAGGATACTACGAGCAGTACTTC	CASSTEGTGYYEQYF
TRBJ2-1	few	TRBD2	TRBV10-3	TGTGCCATCAGGCCGGGACTAGCGGGAGTTGAGCAGTTCTTC	CAIRPGLAGVEQFF
TRBJ2-2	-	TRBD1	TRBV19	TGTGCCAGTAGGGGACAGGGAAACACCGGGGAGCTGTTTTTT	CASRGQGNTGELFF
TRBJ2-1	few	TRBD2	TRBV7-8	TGTGCCAGCAGCTTATCGGCGGGAGGGGCCTACAATGAGCAGTTCTTC	CASSLSAGGAYNEQFF
TRBJ2-5	-	-	TRBV10-3	TGTGCCGTTACCGACACCAGCCAAGAGACCCAGTACTTC	CAVTDTSQETQYF
TRBJ2-1	few	-	TRBV6-6	TGTGCCAGCATTGCAGGGTTAAGCTCCTACAATGAGCAGTTCTTC	CASIAGLSSYNEQFF
TRBJ1-3	-	-	TRBV5-1	TGCGCCAGCAGCTTGAATAATCTGCCCGGAAACACCATATATTTT	CASSLNNLPGNTIYF
TRBJ2-7	-	TRBD1	TRBV10-2	TGCGCCAGCAGTGAAAACAGGGGATTCTACGAGCAGTACTTC	CASSENRGFYEQYF
TRBJ1-2	-	-	TRBV6-6	TGTGCCAGCAGTTACTCGAGGGGCTCCTATGGCTACACCTTC	CASSYSRGSYGYTF
TRBJ2-3	-	-	TRBV9	TGTGCCAGCAGCCCCGCTGGGGGCGGCACAGATACGCAGTATTTT	CASSPAGGGTDTQYF
TRBJ2-7	-	-	TRBV9	TGTGCCAGCAGCGGAGAATGGGGACCCAAAGGCTACGAGCAGTACTTC	CASSGEWGPKGYEQYF
TRBJ2-7	-	TRBD1	TRBV29-1	TGCAGCGTTGTGGACAGGGCATACGAGCAGTACTTC	CSVVDRAYEQYF
TRBJ1-6	few	-	TRBV6-1	TGTGCCAGCACCCCCTGGGGGAATAATTCACCCCTCCACTTT	CASTPWGNNSPLHF
TRBJ2-7	-	TRBD1	TRBV5-1	TGCGCCAGCAGCTTGGTGACAGGGGGAGGTCGGGCCTACGAGCAGTACTTC	CASSLVTGGGRAYEQYF
TRBJ2-5	-	-	TRBV27	TGTGCCAGCAGTTTGGACAGATTTCAAGAGACCCAGTACTTC	CASSLDRFQETQYF
TRBJ2-2	-	-	TRBV7-3	TGTGCCAGCAGCTTAAGCAGGGACACCGGGGAGCTGTTTTTT	CASSLSRDTGELFF
TRBJ1-1	-	-	TRBV5-4	TGTGCCAGCAGTTCCATGAACACTGAAGCTTTCTTT	CASSSMNTEAFF
TRBJ2-7	-	TRBD2	TRBV4-1	TGCGCCAGCAGCCAAGGGGGGGGGAGCTACGAGCAGTACTTC	CASSQGGGSYEQYF
TRBJ2-5	-	TRBD1	TRBV6-5	TGTGCCAGCAGAGTGGACAGGGACCAAGAGACCCAGTACTTC	CASRVDRDQETQYF
TRBJ1-6	-	-	TRBV6-5	TGTGCCAGCGGGCTTCGGGGGGGATCACCCCTCCACTTT	CASGLRGGSPLHF
TRBJ2-3	-	TRBD2	TRBV7-8	TGTGCCAGCAGCCACAGCCCCGGGACTATAGGAACAGATACGCAGTATTTT	CASSHSPGTIGTDTQYF
TRBJ2-1	-	-	TRBV11-2	TGTGCCAGCAGCTTAGATCTAGGGCTAGGGCCCTACAATGAGCAGTTCTTC	CASSLDLGLGPYNEQFF
TRBJ1-5	-	TRBD1	TRBV29-1	TGCAGCGCTGGGACAGGGGGTCAGCCCCAGCATTTT	CSAGTGGQPQHF
TRBJ2-1	few	TRBD1	TRBV2	TGTGCCAGCAGCGGACCGGGACAGGGATTTTCCTACAATGAGCAGTTCTTC	CASSGPGQGFSYNEQFF
TRBJ2-7	-	TRBD1	TRBV2	TGTGCCAGCAGCCGGGGACAGCAGTCATACGAGCAGTACTTC	CASSRGQQSYEQYF
TRBJ2-1	-	TRBD2	TRBV9	TGTGCCAGCAGCGTAGCTCGTGGCGGGAGTAAAAATGAGCAGTTCTTC	CASSVARGGSKNEQFF
TRBJ2-7	-	TRBD2	TRBV30	TGTGCCTGGGGGACTAGCGGGAGGTACGAGCAGTACTTC	CAWGTSGRYEQYF